This TCR beta chain is from a study of T cell responses to AZD1222 COVID-19 vaccine. Study-level results: Samples come after the peak T cell response, not at day 14. Reportedly, close to half of spike-specific TCRs are directed against unmutated variant regions.

The CDR3 loop spans 12 amino acids. The germline V gene encodes CDR1 MNHEY and CDR2 SVGAGI. With V trimmed by 10 bases and J by 5 bases, 7 bases remained unmatched. Analysis merged second doses at about 4 or about 12 weeks. Only in-frame clones appear in the TCRdb table, and some are missing; sequencing was by immunoSEQ multiplex PCR. In the table there are 150,000 to 250,000 clones, approximately 94% of which are singletons. As for this clone: The antigen remains unidentified.

The TCR was taken from an adult who received the AZD1222 COVID-19 vaccine. The input for sequencing was peripheral blood, taken 28 days after the second AZD1222 dose. The chain has TRBV6-5 and TRBJ1-1; 7 bases match TRBD1. The CDR3 DNA follows: TGTGCCACCCGACAGGGTGAGACTGAAGCTTTCTTT. Protein product: CATRQGETEAFF.